This TCR beta chain was captured in a study of T-cell reconstitution after alpha-beta-depleted transplantation in children. The study's findings and limits: Several hundred graft clones that had expanded were reportedly the source of alpha-beta T cells about two months after transplant. Surviving recipient T cells and thymic progenitors accounted for the high day-60 TCRbeta diversity observed in some patients.

A TCRbeta library incorporating unique molecular identifiers was prepared. TCRdb re-called the PCR reads through MiXCR, storing one row per CDR3 protein. The data contain fewer than 550,000 distinct CDR3 sequences, more than 9.5% of them singletons. Trimming removed 5 bases from V and 2 bases from J, with 15 bases in between. Germline CDR1 MGHRA, CDR2 YSYEKL. This CDR3 comprises 15 residues. This clonotype has at least ten counts. What it binds is not known. Source: PBMCs, mostly from graft donor cells, taken 180 days after TCRalphabeta/CD19-depleted stem cell transplant. This sequence originates from a female patient under 10 years old who had a stem cell transplant for aplastic anemia, so the T cells may come from the graft donor. The chain combines TRBV4-1 with TRBJ1-1; D gene ambiguous. Here the CDR3 DNA reads TGCGCCAGCAGCAAAAAGAGCAGCGTAAACACTGAAGCTTTCTTT. Protein product: CASSKKSSVNTEAFF.